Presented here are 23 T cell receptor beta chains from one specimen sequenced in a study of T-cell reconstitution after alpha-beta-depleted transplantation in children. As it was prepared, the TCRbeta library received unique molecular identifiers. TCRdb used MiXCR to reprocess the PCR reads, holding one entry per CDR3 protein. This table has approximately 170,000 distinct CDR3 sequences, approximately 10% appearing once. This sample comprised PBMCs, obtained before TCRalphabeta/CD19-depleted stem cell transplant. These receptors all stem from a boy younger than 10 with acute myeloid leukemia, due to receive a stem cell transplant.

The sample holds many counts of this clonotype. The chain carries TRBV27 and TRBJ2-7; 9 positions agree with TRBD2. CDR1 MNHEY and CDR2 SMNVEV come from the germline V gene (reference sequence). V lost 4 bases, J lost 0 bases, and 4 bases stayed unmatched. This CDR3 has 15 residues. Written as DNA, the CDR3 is TGTGCCAGCAGTTCACTGGGACTAGCCTCCTACGAGCAGTACTTC. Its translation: CASSSLGLASYEQYF.

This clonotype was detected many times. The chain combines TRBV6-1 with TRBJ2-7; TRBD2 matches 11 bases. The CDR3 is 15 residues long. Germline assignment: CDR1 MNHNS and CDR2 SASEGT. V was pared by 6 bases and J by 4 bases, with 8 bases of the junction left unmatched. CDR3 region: CASSKLAGALYEQYF. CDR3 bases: TGTGCCAGCAGCAAACTAGCGGGAGCGCTGTACGAGCAGTACTTC.

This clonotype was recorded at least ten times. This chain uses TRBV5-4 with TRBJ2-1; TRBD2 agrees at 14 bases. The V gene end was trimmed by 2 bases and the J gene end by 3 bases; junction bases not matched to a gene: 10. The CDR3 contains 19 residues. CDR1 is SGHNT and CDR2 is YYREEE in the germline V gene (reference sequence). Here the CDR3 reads CASSFRGTSGSRGYNEQFF. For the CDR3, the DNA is TGTGCCAGCAGCTTTCGCGGGACTAGCGGGAGTCGGGGCTACAATGAGCAGTTCTTC.

The CDR3 DNA sequence: TGTGCCAGCAGCCTGGAGGCAGATGGAAACACCATATATTTT. This gives the protein CASSLEADGNTIYF. The rearrangement joins TRBV3-1 to TRBJ1-3; no reliable D call. The CDR3 loop spans 14 amino acids. The germline CDR1 and CDR2 sequences are LGHDT and YNNKEL (reference sequence). Trimming shortened V by 4 bases and J by 3 bases, and 10 bases separated the two germline ends.

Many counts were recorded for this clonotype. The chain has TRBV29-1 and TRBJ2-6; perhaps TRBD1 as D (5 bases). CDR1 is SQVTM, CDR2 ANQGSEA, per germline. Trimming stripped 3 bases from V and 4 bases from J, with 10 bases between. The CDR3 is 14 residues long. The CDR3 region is CSVEPGQGANVLTF. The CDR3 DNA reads TGCAGCGTTGAGCCAGGGCAGGGGGCCAACGTCCTGACTTTC. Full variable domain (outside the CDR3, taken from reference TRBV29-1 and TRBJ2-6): SAVISQKPSRDICQRGTSLTIQCQVDSQVTMMFWYRQQPGQSLTLIATANQGSEATYESGFVIDKFPISRPNLTFSTLTVSNMSPEDSSIYLCSVEPGQGANVLTFGAGSRLTVL.

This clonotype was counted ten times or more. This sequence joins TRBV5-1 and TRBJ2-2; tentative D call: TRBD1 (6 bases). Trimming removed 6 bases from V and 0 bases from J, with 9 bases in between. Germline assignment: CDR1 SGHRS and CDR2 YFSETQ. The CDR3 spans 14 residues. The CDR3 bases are TGCGCCAGCACTGGGACACCGAACACCGGGGAGCTGTTTTTT. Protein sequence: CASTGTPNTGELFF.

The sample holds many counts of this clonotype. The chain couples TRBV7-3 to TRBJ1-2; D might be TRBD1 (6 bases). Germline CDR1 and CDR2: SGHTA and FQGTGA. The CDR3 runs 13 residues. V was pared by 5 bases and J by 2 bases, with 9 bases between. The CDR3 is CASSPDRNYGYTF. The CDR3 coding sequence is TGTGCCAGCAGCCCGGACAGAAACTATGGCTACACCTTC.

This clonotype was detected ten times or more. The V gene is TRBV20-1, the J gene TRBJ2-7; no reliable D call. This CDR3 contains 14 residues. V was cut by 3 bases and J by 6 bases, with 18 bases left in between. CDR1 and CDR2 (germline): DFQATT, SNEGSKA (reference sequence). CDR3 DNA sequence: TGCAGTGCTAGTCCCCGGGCGGTTTGCCGCGAGCAGTACTTC. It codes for CSASPRAVCREQYF.

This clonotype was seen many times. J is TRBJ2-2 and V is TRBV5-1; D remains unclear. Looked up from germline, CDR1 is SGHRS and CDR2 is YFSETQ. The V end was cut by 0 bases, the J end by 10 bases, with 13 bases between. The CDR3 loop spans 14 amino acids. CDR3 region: CASSLGELPPELFF. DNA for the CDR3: TGCGCCAGCAGCTTGGGGGAACTACCGCCGGAGCTGTTTTTT.

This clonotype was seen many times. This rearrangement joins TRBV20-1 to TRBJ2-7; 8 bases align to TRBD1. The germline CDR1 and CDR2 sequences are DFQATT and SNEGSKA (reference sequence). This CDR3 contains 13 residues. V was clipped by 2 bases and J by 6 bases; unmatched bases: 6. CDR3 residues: CSARSPGGFEQYF. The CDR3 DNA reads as TGCAGTGCTAGATCCCCAGGGGGCTTCGAGCAGTACTTC.

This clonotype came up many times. CDR3 amino acids: CASSPTGEQPQHF. The DNA for the CDR3 is TGCGCCAGCAGCCCGACCGGGGAACAGCCCCAGCATTTT. V and J are TRBV5-1 and TRBJ1-5; D is ambiguous. The CDR3 totals 13 residues. V shed 4 bases and J shed 7 bases, with 12 bases lying between them. The germline V gene encodes CDR1 SGHRS and CDR2 YFSETQ.

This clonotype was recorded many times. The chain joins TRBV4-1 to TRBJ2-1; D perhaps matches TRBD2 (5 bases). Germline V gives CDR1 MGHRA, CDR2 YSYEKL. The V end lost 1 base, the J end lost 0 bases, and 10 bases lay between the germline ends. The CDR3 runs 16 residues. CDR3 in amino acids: CASSQAGSSSYNEQFF. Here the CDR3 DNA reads TGCGCCAGCAGCCAAGCTGGGAGCAGCTCCTACAATGAGCAGTTCTTC.

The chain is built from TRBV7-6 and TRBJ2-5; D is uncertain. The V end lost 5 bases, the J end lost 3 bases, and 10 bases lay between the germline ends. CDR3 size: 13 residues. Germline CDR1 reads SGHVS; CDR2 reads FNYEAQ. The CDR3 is CASSPGREETQYF. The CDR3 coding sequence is TGTGCCAGCAGCCCCGGACGGGAAGAGACCCAGTACTTC. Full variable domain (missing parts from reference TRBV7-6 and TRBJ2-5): GAGVSQSPRYKVTKRGQDVALRCDPISGHVSLYWYRQALGQGPEFLTYFNYEAQQDKSGLPNDRFSAERPEGSISTLTIQRTEQRDSAMYRCASSPGREETQYFGPGTRLLVL.

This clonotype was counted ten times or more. Here the CDR3 reads CASSWTGFTGELFF. The CDR3 nucleotides are TGTGCCAGCAGCTGGACAGGGTTTACCGGGGAGCTGTTTTTT. The chain couples TRBV14 to TRBJ2-2, with 8 nucleotides matching TRBD1. The CDR3 sequence is 14 residues long. The trim removed 5 bases at V and 5 bases at J, leaving 4 bases unmatched. The germline CDR1 and CDR2 sequences are SGHDN and FVKESK.

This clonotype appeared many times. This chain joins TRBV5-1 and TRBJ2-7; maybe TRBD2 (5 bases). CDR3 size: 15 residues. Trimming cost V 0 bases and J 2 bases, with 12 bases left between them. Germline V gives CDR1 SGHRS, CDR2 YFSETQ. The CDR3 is CASSLEEGGAYEQYF. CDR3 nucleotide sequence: TGCGCCAGCAGCTTGGAAGAAGGAGGTGCCTACGAGCAGTACTTC.

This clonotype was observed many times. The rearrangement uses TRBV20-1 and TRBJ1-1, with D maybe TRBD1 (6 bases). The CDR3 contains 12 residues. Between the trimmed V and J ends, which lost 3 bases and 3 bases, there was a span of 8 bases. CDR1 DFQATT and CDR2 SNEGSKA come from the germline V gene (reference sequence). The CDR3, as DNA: TGCAGTGCTAGGGACAGCCACACTGAAGCTTTCTTT. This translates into CSARDSHTEAFF.

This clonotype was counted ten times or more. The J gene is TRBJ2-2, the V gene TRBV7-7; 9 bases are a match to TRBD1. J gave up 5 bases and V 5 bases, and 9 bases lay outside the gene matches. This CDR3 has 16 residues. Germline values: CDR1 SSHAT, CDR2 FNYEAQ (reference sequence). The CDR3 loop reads CASSPTDRGRTGELFF. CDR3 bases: TGTGCCAGCAGCCCTACGGACAGGGGCCGGACCGGGGAGCTGTTTTTT.

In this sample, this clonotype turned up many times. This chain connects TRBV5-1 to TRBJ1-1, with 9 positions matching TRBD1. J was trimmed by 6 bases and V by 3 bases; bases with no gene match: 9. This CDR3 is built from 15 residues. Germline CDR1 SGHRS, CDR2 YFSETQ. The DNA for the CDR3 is TGCGCCAGCAGCTGGGGGCGGGACAGGGCAGCTGAAGCTTTCTTT. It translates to CASSWGRDRAAEAFF.

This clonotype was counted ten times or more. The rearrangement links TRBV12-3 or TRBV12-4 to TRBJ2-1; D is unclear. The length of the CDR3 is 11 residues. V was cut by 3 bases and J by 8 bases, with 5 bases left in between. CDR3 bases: TGTGCCAGCAGTTTGAAGTATGAGCAGTTCTTC. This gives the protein CASSLKYEQFF.

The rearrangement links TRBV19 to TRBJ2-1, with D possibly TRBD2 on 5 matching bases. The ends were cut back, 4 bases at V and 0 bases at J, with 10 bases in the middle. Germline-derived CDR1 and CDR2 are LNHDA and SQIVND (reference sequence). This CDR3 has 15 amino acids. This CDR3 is CASSRSGSSYNEQFF. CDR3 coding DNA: TGTGCCAGTAGTAGGTCGGGGAGCTCCTACAATGAGCAGTTCTTC.

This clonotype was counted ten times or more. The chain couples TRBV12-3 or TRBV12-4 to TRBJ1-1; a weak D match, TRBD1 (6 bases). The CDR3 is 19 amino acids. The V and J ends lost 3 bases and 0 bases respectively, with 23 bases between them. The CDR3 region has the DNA TGTGCCAGCAGTTTTGCCCCCTCAGGAAGGGGGTTCATGAACACTGAAGCTTTCTTT. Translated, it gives CASSFAPSGRGFMNTEAFF.

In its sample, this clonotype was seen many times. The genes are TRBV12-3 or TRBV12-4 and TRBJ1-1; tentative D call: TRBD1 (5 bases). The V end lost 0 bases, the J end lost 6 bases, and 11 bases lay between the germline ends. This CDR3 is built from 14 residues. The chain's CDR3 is CASSLARGLAEAFF. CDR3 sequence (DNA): TGTGCCAGCAGTTTAGCGCGGGGGTTAGCTGAAGCTTTCTTT.

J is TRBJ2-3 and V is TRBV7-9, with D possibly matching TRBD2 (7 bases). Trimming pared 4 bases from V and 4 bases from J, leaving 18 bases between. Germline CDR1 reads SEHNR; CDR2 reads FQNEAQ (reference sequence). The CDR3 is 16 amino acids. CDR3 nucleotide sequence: TGTGCCAGCAGCTCCCCGCTAGGGGGGGGGCCAGATACGCAGTATTTT. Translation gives CASSSPLGGGPDTQYF.